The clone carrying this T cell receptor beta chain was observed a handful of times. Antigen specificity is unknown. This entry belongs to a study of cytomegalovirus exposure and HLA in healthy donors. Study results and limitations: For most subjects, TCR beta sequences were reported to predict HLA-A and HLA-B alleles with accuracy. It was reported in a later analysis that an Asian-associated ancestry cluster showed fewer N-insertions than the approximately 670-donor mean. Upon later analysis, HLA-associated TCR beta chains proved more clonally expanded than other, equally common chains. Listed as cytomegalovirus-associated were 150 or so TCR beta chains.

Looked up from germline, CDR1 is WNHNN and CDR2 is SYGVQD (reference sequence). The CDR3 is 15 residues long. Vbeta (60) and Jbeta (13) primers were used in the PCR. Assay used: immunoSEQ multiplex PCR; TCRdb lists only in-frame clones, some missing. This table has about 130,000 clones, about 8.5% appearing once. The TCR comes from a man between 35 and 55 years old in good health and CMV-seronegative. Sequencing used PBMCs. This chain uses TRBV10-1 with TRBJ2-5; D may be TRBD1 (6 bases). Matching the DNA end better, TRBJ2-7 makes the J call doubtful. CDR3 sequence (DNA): TGCGCCAGCAGTGGTGGCCGGGACACCACCTACGAGCAGTACTTC. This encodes CASSGGRDTTYEQYF.